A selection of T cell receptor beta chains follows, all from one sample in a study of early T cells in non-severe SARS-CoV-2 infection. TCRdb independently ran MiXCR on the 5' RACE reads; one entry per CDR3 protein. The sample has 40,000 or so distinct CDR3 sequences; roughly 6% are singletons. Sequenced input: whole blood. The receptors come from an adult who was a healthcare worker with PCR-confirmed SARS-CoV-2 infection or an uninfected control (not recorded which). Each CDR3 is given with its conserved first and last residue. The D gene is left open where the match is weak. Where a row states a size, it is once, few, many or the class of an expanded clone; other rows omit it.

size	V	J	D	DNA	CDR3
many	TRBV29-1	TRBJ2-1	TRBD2	TGCAGCGTTCCTAGACCCGGGACTAGCGGGGTCAATGAGCAGTTCTTC	CSVPRPGTSGVNEQFF
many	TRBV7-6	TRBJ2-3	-	TGTGCCAGCAGCTTAAGGGGCCATCGATCCGGACCGAGCACAGATACGCAGTATTTT	CASSLRGHRSGPSTDTQYF
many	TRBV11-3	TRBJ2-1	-	TGTGCCAGCAGCTCAGCCCCGGGGGCCTACAATGAGCAGTTCTTC	CASSSAPGAYNEQFF
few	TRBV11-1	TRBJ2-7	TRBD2	TGTGCCAGCAGCTTGTCGCGGGGGACTAACTACGAGCAGTACTTC	CASSLSRGTNYEQYF
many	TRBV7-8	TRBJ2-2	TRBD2	TGTGCCAGCAGCTTAAGAGCTTCGGCGGGGGGATACGCGAACACCGGGGAGCTGTTTTTT	CASSLRASAGGYANTGELFF
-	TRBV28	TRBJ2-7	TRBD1	TGTGCCAGCAGTCCGGGGACAGGCGACACATCCTACGAGCAGTACTTC	CASSPGTGDTSYEQYF
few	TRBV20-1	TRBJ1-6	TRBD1	TGCAGTGCACCCGGGACAGGGGGCAGTTCACCCCTCCACTTT	CSAPGTGGSSPLHF
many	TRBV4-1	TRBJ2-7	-	TGCGCCAGCAGCCAAGTCGGGGACTACGAGCAGTACTTC	CASSQVGDYEQYF
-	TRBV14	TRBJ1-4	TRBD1	TGTGCCAGCAGCCCCCGGGACAGATCAACTAATGAAAAACTGTTTTTT	CASSPRDRSTNEKLFF
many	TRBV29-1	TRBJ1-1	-	TGCAGCGTGGCACGGGGGTCTGAAGCTTTCTTT	CSVARGSEAFF
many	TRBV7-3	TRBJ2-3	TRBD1	TGTGCCAGCAGCCCTAGGGACAGGGGGCACACAGATACGCAGTATTTT	CASSPRDRGHTDTQYF
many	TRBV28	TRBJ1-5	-	TGTGCCAGCAGCTCGACAGAACCCTACGATCAGCCCCAGCATTTT	CASSSTEPYDQPQHF
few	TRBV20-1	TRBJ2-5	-	TGCAGTGCTAGAGGACGGCAGGACTCAGAGACCCAGTACTTC	CSARGRQDSETQYF
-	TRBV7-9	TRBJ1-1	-	TGTGCCAGCAGCTTAGGTACGGCAACTGAAGCTTTCTTT	CASSLGTATEAFF
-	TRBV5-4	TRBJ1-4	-	TGTGCCAGCAGCCTTGATACAACTAATGAAAAACTGTTTTTT	CASSLDTTNEKLFF
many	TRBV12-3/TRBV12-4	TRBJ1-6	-	TGTGCCAGCAGTCTTGGGAGTAATTCACCCCTCCACTTT	CASSLGSNSPLHF
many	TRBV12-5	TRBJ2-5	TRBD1	TGTGCTAGTGGGCAAAAAGGGGACAGGGCGGGCCAAGAGACCCAGTACTTC	CASGQKGDRAGQETQYF
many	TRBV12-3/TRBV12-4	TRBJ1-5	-	TGTGCCAGCAGTTTGTGGGTGATTCAGCCCCAGCATTTT	CASSLWVIQPQHF
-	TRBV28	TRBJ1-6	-	TGTGCCAGCACCCGGGTCGATTCACCCCTCCACTTT	CASTRVDSPLHF
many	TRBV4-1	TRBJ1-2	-	TGCGCCAGCAGCCAATACAGCGAAATTAACTATGGCTACACCTTC	CASSQYSEINYGYTF
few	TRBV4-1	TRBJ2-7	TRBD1	TGCGCCAGCAGCCAAGTGGGACAGGGCGCCATTCTGCAGTACTTC	CASSQVGQGAILQYF
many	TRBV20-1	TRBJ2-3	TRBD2	TGCAGTGCTAGAGATCTGAGGCGGGGGGCTGGCACAGATACGCAGTATTTT	CSARDLRRGAGTDTQYF
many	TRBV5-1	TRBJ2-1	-	TGCGCCAGCAGCTCAACTAGTAGGGATGAGCAGTTCTTC	CASSSTSRDEQFF
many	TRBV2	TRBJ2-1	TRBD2	TGTGCCAGCAGTACCAGCGGGGTTTTATCCTACAATGAGCAGTTCTTC	CASSTSGVLSYNEQFF
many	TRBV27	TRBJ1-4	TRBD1	TGTGCCAGCAGTATAACAGGGGGAGGTGAAAAACTGTTTTTT	CASSITGGGEKLFF
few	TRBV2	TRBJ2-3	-	TGTGCCAGCAGGCTGAGCCTTAGCACAGATACGCAGTATTTT	CASRLSLSTDTQYF
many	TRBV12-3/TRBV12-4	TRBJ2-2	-	TGTGCCAGCAGTTTAGCCCGAAGTTACACCGGGGAGCTGTTTTTT	CASSLARSYTGELFF
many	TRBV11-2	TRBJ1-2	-	TGTGCCAGCAGCTTAGCAGGGCAGGGGGGCTACACCTTC	CASSLAGQGGYTF
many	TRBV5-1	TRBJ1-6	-	TGCGCCAGCCAGATGGAGGGGAATGGTAATTCACCCCTCCACTTT	CASQMEGNGNSPLHF
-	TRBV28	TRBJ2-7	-	TGTGCCAGCAGTTTAAAATTATCCTACGAGCAGTACTTC	CASSLKLSYEQYF
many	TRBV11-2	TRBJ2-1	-	TGTGCCAGCAGCTCGATCCCAGATGGTTACAATGAGCAGTTCTTC	CASSSIPDGYNEQFF